This T cell receptor beta chain was obtained from a study of shared clonotypes between healthy human individuals. The CDR3 covers 12 residues. The germline V gene has CDR1 SGHNT and CDR2 YENEEA. The ends were cut back, 5 bases at V and 9 bases at J, with 11 bases in the middle. CD4+ cells underwent separation, giving CD45RA+ naive and CD45RA-negative memory subsets. Sorted-subset replicate PCR reactions were performed with about 200 ng DNA, corresponding to roughly 30,000 T cell genomes. Profiled with immunoSEQ multiplex PCR; TCRdb holds only in-frame clones, not every one. Of fewer than 2.5 million clones in the sample, roughly 93% were seen once.

The chain links TRBV11-3 to TRBJ2-1, with unresolved D. The specimen sequenced was naive CD4+ T cells from PBMCs. Documented subset: CD45RA+ positively selected. The TCR was taken from a young man in good health. Some clones in this sample may be carry-over from other donors' samples. CDR3 sequence reads: CASSLKPGEQFF. The CDR3 DNA sequence: TGTGCCAGCAGCCTCAAACCTGGTGAGCAGTTCTTC.